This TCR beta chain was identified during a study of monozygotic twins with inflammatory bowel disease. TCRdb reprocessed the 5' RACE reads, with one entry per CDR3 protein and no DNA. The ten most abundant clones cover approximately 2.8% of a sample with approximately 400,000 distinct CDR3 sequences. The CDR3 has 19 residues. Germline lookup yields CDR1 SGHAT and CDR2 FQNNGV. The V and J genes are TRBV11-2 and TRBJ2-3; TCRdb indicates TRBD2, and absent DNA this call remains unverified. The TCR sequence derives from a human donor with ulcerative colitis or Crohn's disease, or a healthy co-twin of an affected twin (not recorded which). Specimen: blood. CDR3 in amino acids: CASSFVPGAGGRGTDTQYF.